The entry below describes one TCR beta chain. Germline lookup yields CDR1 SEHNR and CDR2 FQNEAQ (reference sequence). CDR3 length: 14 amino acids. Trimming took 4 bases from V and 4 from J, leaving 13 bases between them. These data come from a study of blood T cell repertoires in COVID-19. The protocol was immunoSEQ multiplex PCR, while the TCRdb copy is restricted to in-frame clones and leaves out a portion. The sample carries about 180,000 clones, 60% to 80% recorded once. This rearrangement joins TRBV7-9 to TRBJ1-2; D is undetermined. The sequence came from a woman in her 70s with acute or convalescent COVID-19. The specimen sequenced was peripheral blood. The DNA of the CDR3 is TGTGCCAGCAGCTCTGACCTAGTATCCTATGGCTACACCTTC. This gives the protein CASSSDLVSYGYTF.